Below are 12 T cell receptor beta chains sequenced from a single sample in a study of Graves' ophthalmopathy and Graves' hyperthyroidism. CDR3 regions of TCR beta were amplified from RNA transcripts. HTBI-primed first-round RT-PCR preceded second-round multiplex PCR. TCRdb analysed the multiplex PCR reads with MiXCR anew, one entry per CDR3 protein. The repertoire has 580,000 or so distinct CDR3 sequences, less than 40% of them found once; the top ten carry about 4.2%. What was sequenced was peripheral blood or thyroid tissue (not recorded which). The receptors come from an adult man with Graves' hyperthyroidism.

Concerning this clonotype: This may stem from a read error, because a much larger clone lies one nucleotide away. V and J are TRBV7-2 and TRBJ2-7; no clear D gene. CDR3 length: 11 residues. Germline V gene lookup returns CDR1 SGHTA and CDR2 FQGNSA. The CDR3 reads CASSRTYGQYF. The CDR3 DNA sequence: TGTGCCAGCAGCCGGACCTACGGGCAGTACTTC.

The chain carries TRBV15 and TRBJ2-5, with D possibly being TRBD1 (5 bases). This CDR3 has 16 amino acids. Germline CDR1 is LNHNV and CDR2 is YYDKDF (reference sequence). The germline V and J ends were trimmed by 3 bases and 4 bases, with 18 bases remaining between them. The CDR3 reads CATSSYSGQGTETQYF. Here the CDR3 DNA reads TGTGCCACCAGCAGTTACTCGGGTCAGGGCACAGAGACCCAGTACTTC.

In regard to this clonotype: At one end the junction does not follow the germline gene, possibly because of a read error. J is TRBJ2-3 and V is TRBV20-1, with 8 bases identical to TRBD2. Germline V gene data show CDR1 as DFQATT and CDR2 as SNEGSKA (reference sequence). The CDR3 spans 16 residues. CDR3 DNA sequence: TGCAGTGCTAGAGAAGGCGCGGGAGGAGGCACAGATACGCGGTATTTT. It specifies CSAREGAGGGTDTRYF.

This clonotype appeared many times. CDR3 nucleotide sequence: TGCAGCGTTGACTCGATGAACTATGGCTACACCTTC. It specifies CSVDSMNYGYTF. The rearrangement uses TRBV29-1 and TRBJ1-2; D not certain. The CDR3 spans 12 residues. The germline CDR1 and CDR2 sequences are SQVTM and ANQGSEA. V lost 3 bases and J lost 2, with 7 bases in between.

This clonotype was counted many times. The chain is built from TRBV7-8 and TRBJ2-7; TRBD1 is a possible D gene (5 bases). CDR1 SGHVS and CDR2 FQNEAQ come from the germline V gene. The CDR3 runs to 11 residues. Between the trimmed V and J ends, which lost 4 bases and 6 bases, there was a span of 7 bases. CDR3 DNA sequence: TGTGCCAGCAGCTCAGGGCGCGAGCAGTACTTC. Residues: CASSSGREQYF.

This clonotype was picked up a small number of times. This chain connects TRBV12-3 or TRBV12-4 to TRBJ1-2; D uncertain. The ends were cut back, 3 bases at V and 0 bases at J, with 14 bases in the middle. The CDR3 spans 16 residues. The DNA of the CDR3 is TGTGCCAGCAGTTTCGGGTTCCAGATTACTAACTATGGCTACACCTTC. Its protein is CASSFGFQITNYGYTF.

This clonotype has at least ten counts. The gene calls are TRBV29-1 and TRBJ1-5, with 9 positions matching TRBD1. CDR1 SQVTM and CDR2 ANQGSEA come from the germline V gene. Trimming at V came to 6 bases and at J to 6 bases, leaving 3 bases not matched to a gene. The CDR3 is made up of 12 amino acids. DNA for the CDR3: TGCAGCGTCCGACAGGGGGGTCAGCCCCAGCATTTT. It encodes CSVRQGGQPQHF.

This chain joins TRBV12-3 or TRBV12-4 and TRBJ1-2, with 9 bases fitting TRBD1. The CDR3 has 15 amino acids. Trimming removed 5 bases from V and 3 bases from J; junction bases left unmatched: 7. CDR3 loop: CASSPQTGGDYGYTF. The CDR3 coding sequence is TGTGCCAGCAGTCCACAAACAGGGGGCGACTATGGCTACACCTTC.

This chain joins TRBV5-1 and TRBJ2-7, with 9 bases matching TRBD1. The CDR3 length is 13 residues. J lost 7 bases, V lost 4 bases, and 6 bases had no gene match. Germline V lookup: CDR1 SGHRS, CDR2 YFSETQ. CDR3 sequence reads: CASSRDRAEEQYF. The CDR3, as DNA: TGCGCCAGCAGCCGGGACAGGGCGGAGGAGCAGTACTTC.

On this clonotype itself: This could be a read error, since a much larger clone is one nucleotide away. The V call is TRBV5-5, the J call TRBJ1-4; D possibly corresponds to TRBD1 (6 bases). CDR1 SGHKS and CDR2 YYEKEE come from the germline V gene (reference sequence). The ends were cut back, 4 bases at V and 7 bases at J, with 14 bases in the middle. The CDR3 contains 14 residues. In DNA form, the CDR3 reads TGTGCCAGCAGCCTTAGGGGGTACGCTGAAAAACTGTTTTTT. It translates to CASSLRGYAEKLFF.

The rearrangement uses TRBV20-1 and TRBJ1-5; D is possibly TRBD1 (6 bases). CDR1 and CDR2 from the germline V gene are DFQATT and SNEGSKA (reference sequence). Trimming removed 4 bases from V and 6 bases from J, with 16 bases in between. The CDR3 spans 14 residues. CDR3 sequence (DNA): TGCAGTGCTAACTACCCAGGGGTGTTTCAGCCCCAGCATTTT. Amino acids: CSANYPGVFQPQHF.

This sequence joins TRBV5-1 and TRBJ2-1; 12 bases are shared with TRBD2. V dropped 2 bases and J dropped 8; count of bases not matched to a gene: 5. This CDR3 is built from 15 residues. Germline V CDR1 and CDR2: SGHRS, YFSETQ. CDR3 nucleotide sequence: TGCGCCAGCAGCTTACTGACTAGCGGGAGCGATGAGCAGTTCTTC. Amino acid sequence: CASSLLTSGSDEQFF.